The clone carrying this T cell receptor beta chain was seen a few times. The antigen remains undetermined. The sample belongs to a study of CD8 T cells in ankylosing spondylitis. TCRdb analysed the 5' RACE reads with MiXCR anew, one entry per CDR3 protein. The sample carries around 220,000 distinct CDR3 sequences, approximately 20% recorded once. Study outcomes and limitations: Significant enrichment of disease-linked clones was reportedly seen in matched ankylosing spondylitis synovial fluid. A TCR beta motif of about eight highly homologous variants appeared characteristic of ankylosing spondylitis blood.

Sequencing was done on a sample of blood, either unsorted or a sorted T cell fraction (not recorded which). This sequence was found in a male donor with ankylosing spondylitis.

CDR3 loop: CASSPRDRADNEQFF. For the CDR3, the DNA is TGTGCCAGCAGCCCCCGGGACAGGGCAGACAATGAGCAGTTCTTC. The chain is built from TRBV11-2 and TRBJ2-1; 9 bases are shared with TRBD1. From germline, CDR1 is SGHAT and CDR2 FQNNGV. CDR3 length equals 15 residues. With 5 bases clipped from V and 5 bases from J, the junction kept 7 bases outside the gene matches.